One and the same sample provided the 16 T cell receptor beta chains below, sequenced in a study of blood T cell repertoires in COVID-19. Profiled with immunoSEQ multiplex PCR; TCRdb holds only in-frame clones, not every one. The sample lists 110,000 or so clones, approximately 85% occurring once. Sequenced sample: peripheral blood. The receptors come from a woman in her sixties with COVID-19, enrolled during active disease.

The chain recombines TRBV18 with TRBJ1-3; D might be TRBD1 (6 bases). Trimming removed 1 base at V and 4 bases at J, with 11 bases between. This CDR3 is built from 15 residues. Germline lookup yields CDR1 KGHSH and CDR2 LQKENI. The CDR3 region is CASSPRTAEGNTIYF. The CDR3 DNA follows: TGTGCCAGCTCACCACGGACAGCGGAAGGAAACACCATATATTTT.

This clone was observed a few times. The chain employs TRBV10-3 and TRBJ2-7; 9 bases are a match to TRBD2. V was pared by 5 bases and J by 0 bases, with 2 bases of the junction left unmatched. Germline V gives CDR1 ENHRY, CDR2 SYGVKD. The CDR3 loop spans 14 amino acids. CDR3 bases: TGTGCCATCAGTCCTAGCGGGGCCTCCTACGAGCAGTACTTC. It yields the protein CAISPSGASYEQYF.

The gene calls are TRBV7-3 and TRBJ1-1; 12 bases line up with TRBD1. This CDR3 spans 18 amino acids. Germline V gives CDR1 SGHTA, CDR2 FQGTGA. The V gene end was trimmed by 3 bases and the J gene end by 0 bases; junction bases not matched to a gene: 8. CDR3 nucleotide sequence: TGTGCCAGCAGCTTGCCGGGGACAGGGGGCAGGATGAACACTGAAGCTTTCTTT. Translating it yields CASSLPGTGGRMNTEAFF.

V is TRBV7-2 and J is TRBJ1-1, with D hard to call. The germline V gene has CDR1 SGHTA and CDR2 FQGNSA. The CDR3 extends over 14 amino acids. The germline V and J ends were trimmed by 3 bases and 6 bases, with 14 bases remaining between them. CDR3 sequence reads: CASSLGRGKAEAFF. The CDR3 nucleotides are TGTGCCAGCAGCTTGGGTCGAGGGAAGGCTGAAGCTTTCTTT.

This chain links TRBV4-3 with TRBJ1-1, with a weak D call TRBD1 (5 bases). CDR1 LGHNA and CDR2 YSLEER come from the germline V gene. V was cut by 0 bases and J by 1 base, with 12 bases left in between. This CDR3 is built from 16 residues. The CDR3 DNA is TGCGCCAGCAGCCAAGATAAGTGGGGCCCGAACACTGAAGCTTTCTTT. Translating gives CASSQDKWGPNTEAFF.

V gene TRBV6-5 combines with J gene TRBJ1-2; TRBD1 aligns across 10 bases. The V segment lost 6 bases and the J segment 3 bases; nucleotides outside the gene matches: 7. Germline V gene lookup returns CDR1 MNHEY and CDR2 SVGAGI. This CDR3 region has 15 residues. The CDR3 reads CASSRSDRGDYGYTF. Written as DNA, the CDR3 is TGTGCCAGCAGCCGATCGGACAGGGGGGACTATGGCTACACCTTC.

This chain links TRBV4-3 with TRBJ1-1; 8 nucleotides line up with TRBD1. The CDR3 loop spans 17 amino acids. Trimming took 4 bases from V and 5 from J; bases not matched to a gene: 15. Looked up from germline, CDR1 is LGHNA and CDR2 is YSLEER. CDR3 sequence (DNA): TGCGCCAGCAGCCCTCTACCCCCCGACAGGGGATCAACTGAAGCTTTCTTT. Its translation is CASSPLPPDRGSTEAFF.

This clone was recorded a few times. The chain couples TRBV5-6 to TRBJ1-3; 8 nucleotides align to TRBD1. The CDR3 consists of 14 residues. V was clipped by 4 bases and J by 4 bases; unmatched bases: 4. Germline values: CDR1 SGHDT, CDR2 YYEEEE. The CDR3 coding sequence is TGTGCCAGCAGCCCGGACAGGGCCGGAAACACCATATATTTT. This gives the protein CASSPDRAGNTIYF.

V and J are TRBV10-2 and TRBJ1-6, with 10 bases that match TRBD1. Germline V gives CDR1 WSHSY, CDR2 SAAADI. This CDR3 comprises 16 residues. Trimming removed 6 bases from V and 6 bases from J; junction bases left unmatched: 8. The CDR3 loop is CASREETGGGNSPLHF. The CDR3 nucleotides read TGCGCCAGCAGGGAAGAGACAGGGGGCGGTAATTCACCCCTCCACTTT.

The rearrangement uses TRBV12-3 or TRBV12-4 and TRBJ2-2; D is unresolved. The CDR3 is 12 residues long. The V end lost 1 base, the J end lost 10 bases, and 7 bases lay between the germline ends. Here the CDR3 reads CASSLDFKELFF. CDR3 bases: TGTGCCAGCAGTTTAGACTTTAAGGAGCTGTTTTTT.

The chain couples TRBV5-5 to TRBJ1-2; a possible D gene is TRBD1 (5 bases). The CDR3 consists of 14 residues. V was shortened by 3 bases and J by 3 bases, with 12 bases between the two germline ends. Germline V CDR1 and CDR2: SGHKS, YYEKEE (reference sequence). The CDR3 spells CASSSARGDYGYTF. Written as DNA, the CDR3 is TGTGCCAGCAGCTCGGCCCGGGGGGACTATGGCTACACCTTC.

The V gene is TRBV30, the J gene TRBJ2-3; 7 positions agree with TRBD2. Germline trimming cut 0 bases from V and 0 bases from J; bases unmatched to any gene: 15. Germline CDR1 is GTSNPN and CDR2 is SVGIG (reference sequence). This CDR3 is 19 amino acids long. The CDR3 here is CAWSVSRTSLYTSTDTQYF. The CDR3 DNA is TGTGCCTGGAGTGTGTCGCGGACTAGTCTGTATACTAGCACAGATACGCAGTATTTT.

This chain connects TRBV19 to TRBJ2-1, with TRBD1 as a possible D gene (5 bases). There are 14 residues in the CDR3. V lost 7 bases and J 5 bases, leaving 15 bases between the germline ends. CDR1 and CDR2 from the germline V gene are LNHDA and SQIVND (reference sequence). CDR3 amino acids: CASKRQPNNNEQFF. CDR3 bases: TGTGCCAGTAAGAGACAGCCCAACAACAATGAGCAGTTCTTC.

This chain uses TRBV3-1 (or the pseudogene TRBV3-2) with TRBJ2-7, with TRBD1 matching 8 bases. Germline CDR1 LGHDT, CDR2 YNNKEL (reference sequence). V trimming: 4 bases; J trimming: 7 bases; junction bases outside the gene matches: 6. The CDR3 spans 13 residues. The CDR3 reads CASSRQGYVEQYF. CDR3 nucleotide sequence: TGTGCCAGCAGCCGACAGGGGTACGTTGAGCAGTACTTC.

This CDR3 reads CASSLDRGKNGYTF. The CDR3 bases are TGCGCCAGCAGCTTGGACAGGGGAAAGAATGGCTACACCTTC. The chain is built from TRBV5-1 and TRBJ1-2; 7 nucleotides agree with TRBD1. Germline V CDR1 and CDR2: SGHRS, YFSETQ. CDR3 length: 14 amino acids. J gave up 6 bases and V 0 bases, and 5 bases lay outside the gene matches.

The V call is TRBV5-1, the J call TRBJ1-2; 11 bases fit TRBD1. V was clipped by 3 bases and J by 3 bases; unmatched bases: 7. The CDR3 totals 16 residues. Germline CDR1 and CDR2: SGHRS and YFSETQ. The chain's CDR3 is CASSSPGQGGDYGYTF. Written as DNA, the CDR3 is TGCGCCAGCAGCTCGCCGGGACAGGGGGGAGACTATGGCTACACCTTC.